Presented here are 5 T cell receptor beta chains from one specimen sequenced in a study of response to subunit inactivated influenza vaccine. TCRdb reprocessed the RT-PCR reads with MiXCR, giving one entry per CDR3 protein. This sample has around 760,000 distinct CDR3 sequences, with around 13% found just once. Sample: PBMCs from blood, taken less than 15 days before vaccination. These receptors were collected from a man between 50 and 59 years old who received an inactivated influenza vaccine.

This clonotype was seen only a few times. The DNA for the CDR3 is TGTGCCAGCAGGGGGGACAGTTTCAACTATGGCTACACCTTC. Translation: CASRGDSFNYGYTF. The chain uses TRBV7-2 and TRBJ1-2, with 7 bases that match TRBD1. CDR3 length: 14 residues. The germline gives CDR1 SGHTA, CDR2 FQGNSA. The J segment lost 2 bases and the V segment lost 6 bases, leaving 6 bases of the junction unmatched.

The V call is TRBV12-3 or TRBV12-4, the J call TRBJ1-3, with D tentatively TRBD1 (6 bases). Trimming left V 9 bases short and J 4 bases short, with 13 bases between. This CDR3 is built from 13 residues. CDR3 sequence (DNA): TGTGCCAGTCTCGGGGGCTGGGGAAACACCATATATTTT. It encodes CASLGGWGNTIYF.

This clonotype was counted only a few times. This chain joins TRBV10-3 and TRBJ2-7; possibly TRBD1 for D (6 bases). The CDR3 runs 15 residues. Germline-derived CDR1 and CDR2 are ENHRY and SYGVKD. V lost 6 bases and J 0 bases, leaving 15 bases between the germline ends. In DNA form, the CDR3 reads TGTGCCATCAGCATACAGGGAGATCCCTCCTACGAGCAGTACTTC. Translated, it gives CAISIQGDPSYEQYF.

This clonotype turned up a few times. The chain is built from TRBV30 and TRBJ2-1; 14 nucleotides agree with TRBD2. Germline assignment: CDR1 GTSNPN and CDR2 SVGIG (reference sequence). V gave up 0 bases and J gave up 12 bases; unmatched junction bases: 10. This CDR3 has 16 residues. The CDR3 spells CAWSVLGLAGEGGQFF. As DNA, the CDR3 is TGTGCCTGGAGTGTGCTGGGACTAGCGGGAGAAGGGGGGCAGTTCTTC. The whole variable domain, filled in from reference TRBV30 and TRBJ2-1, reads SQTIHQWPATLVQPVGSPLSLECTVEGTSNPNLYWYRQAAGRGLQLLFYSVGIGQISSEVPQNLSASRPQDRQFILSSKKLLLSDSGFYLCAWSVLGLAGEGGQFFGPGTRLTVL.

In this sample, this clonotype turned up many times. The chain employs TRBV6-5 and TRBJ1-1, with 8 bases identical to TRBD1. The CDR3 sequence is 15 residues long. After removal of 0 bases from V and 5 bases from J, the junction contained 5 bases not matched to a gene. Germline V CDR1 and CDR2: MNHEY, SVGAGI. Here the CDR3 DNA reads TGTGCCAGCAGTTACTCTGGACAGGGTGAGACTGAAGCTTTCTTT. This sequence encodes CASSYSGQGETEAFF.